The T cell receptor (beta chain) described here comes from a study of Graves' ophthalmopathy and Graves' hyperthyroidism. As the starting material, roughly 9.8 ml of fresh peripheral blood yielded the PBMCs. In this sample, this clonotype turned up a few times. V shed 4 bases, J shed 0 bases, and the junction held 5 bases outside the gene matches. CDR3 size: 15 residues. Germline CDR1 reads LGHDT; CDR2 reads YNNKEL (reference sequence). Amplification of TCR beta CDR3 regions used RNA transcripts. Second-round multiplex PCR came after a first-round RT-PCR that employed HTBI primers. MiXCR, applied by TCRdb to the multiplex PCR reads, yields one record per CDR3 protein. The profile shows a few hundred thousand distinct CDR3 sequences, about 18% of them singletons.

The origin of this receptor is an adult woman with stable Graves' hyperthyroidism. This chain joins TRBV3-1 and TRBJ2-7; TRBD1 agrees at 8 bases. The sample was peripheral blood. This CDR3 reads CASSLGQGFSYEQYF. In DNA, the CDR3 is TGTGCCAGCAGCCTCGGACAGGGCTTCTCCTACGAGCAGTACTTC.